The clone carrying this T cell receptor (beta chain) was seen a few times. Its target is not known. 5'-RACE, quantitative and with molecular barcodes, yielded the TCR beta libraries. TCRdb passed the 5' RACE reads through MiXCR, listing each CDR3 protein once. The sample yields hundreds of thousands of distinct CDR3 sequences, about an eighth seen once. These data are taken from a study of CD8 T cells in ankylosing spondylitis. The study, taken as a whole, reports: Reportedly, disease-linked clones are significantly enriched in ankylosing spondylitis patients' matched synovial fluid. A TCR beta motif of several highly homologous variants appeared characteristic of ankylosing spondylitis blood.

This CDR3 has 13 residues. The germline CDR1 and CDR2 sequences are SGDLS and YYNGEE. V lost 0 bases and J lost 5, with 6 bases in between. The rearrangement uses TRBV9 and TRBJ1-5; D remains unclear. Sequenced sample: blood, either unsorted or a sorted T cell fraction (not recorded which). The clonotype was recovered from a male donor with ankylosing spondylitis. The CDR3 is CASSVGIDQPQHF. Written as DNA, the CDR3 is TGTGCCAGCAGCGTAGGGATAGATCAGCCCCAGCATTTT.